This T cell receptor beta chain originates from a study of shared clonotypes between healthy human individuals. Sequencing was performed with immunoSEQ multiplex PCR; in TCRdb, only in-frame clones are kept and a portion is missing. The sample includes some 500,000 clones, approximately 80% of them seen just once. Trimming took 0 bases from V and 4 from J, leaving 9 bases between them. The CDR3 extends over 14 amino acids. The germline gives CDR1 GTSNPN, CDR2 SVGIG (reference sequence). Sequencing used PBMCs. The sequence was collected from a woman aged 40 to 50 in good health. Some clones in this sample may be carry-over from other donors' samples. The V call is TRBV30, the J call TRBJ1-4; D is uncertain. CDR3 DNA sequence: TGTGCCTGGAGTGTACTTAGGAATAATGAAAAACTGTTTTTT. Its translation is CAWSVLRNNEKLFF.